The rows below give T cell receptor beta chains drawn from one sample of a study of blood T cell repertoires in COVID-19. This table comes from immunoSEQ multiplex PCR, and its TCRdb copy is limited to in-frame clones, with some not included. The sample carries 150,000 to 200,000 clones, around 84% recorded once. What was sequenced was peripheral blood. These TCRs come from a man aged 35-49 years with active or convalescent COVID-19. Each CDR3 is given with its conserved first and last residue. Each record gives: J gene, clone size, D gene, V gene, CDR3 DNA, CDR3 protein. A D gene is named only where the DNA matches it firmly. Not all rows give a size; the values are once, few, many and, for expanded clones, a class.

J: TRBJ1-2; size: .; D: .; V: TRBV15; DNA: TGTGCCACCAGCAGAGATAAGTCAGGGGTCGAGTATGGCTACACCTTC; CDR3: CATSRDKSGVEYGYTF
J: TRBJ1-2; size: .; D: .; V: TRBV2; DNA: TGTGCCAGCATGGCAGTCCATGGCTACACCTTC; CDR3: CASMAVHGYTF
J: TRBJ2-7; size: .; D: .; V: TRBV30; DNA: TGTGCCTGGGGGGGTGGATTCGGGTCCTACGAGCAGTACTTC; CDR3: CAWGGGFGSYEQYF
J: TRBJ1-4; size: .; D: TRBD1; V: TRBV9; DNA: TGTGCCAGCAGCTATACTTACGGGACAGGGACTGCAACTAATGAAAAACTGTTTTTT; CDR3: CASSYTYGTGTATNEKLFF
J: TRBJ1-1; size: .; D: TRBD1; V: TRBV28; DNA: TGTGCCAGTAGACAGGGGAGCACTGAAGCTTTCTTT; CDR3: CASRQGSTEAFF
J: TRBJ1-5; size: .; D: .; V: TRBV19; DNA: TGTGCCAGTAGTATTTCCCCCCTTATCCGGGAGGATCAGCCCCAGCATTTT; CDR3: CASSISPLIREDQPQHF
J: TRBJ1-5; size: .; D: .; V: TRBV21-1; DNA: TGTGCCAGCAGCCCACGGGACAGGGGGTTTAGAAACAATCAGCCCCAGCATTTT; CDR3: CASSPRDRGFRNNQPQHF
J: TRBJ1-4; size: few; D: .; V: TRBV7-2; DNA: TGTGCCAGCAGCTTAACGAATCAGGCGAGTGAAAAACTGTTTTTT; CDR3: CASSLTNQASEKLFF
J: TRBJ2-2; size: .; D: .; V: TRBV6-6; DNA: TGTGCCAGCAGGCAGGGCCCCACCGGGGAGCTGTTTTTT; CDR3: CASRQGPTGELFF
J: TRBJ1-1; size: once; D: TRBD1; V: TRBV9; DNA: TGTGCCAGCAGCCAGAGTTGGGGACAGGGAAGAGCTGAAGCTTTCTTT; CDR3: CASSQSWGQGRAEAFF
J: TRBJ1-6; size: .; D: .; V: TRBV5-6; DNA: TGTGCCAGCAGCCCCCTGCCGACAGGCTATAATTCACCCCTCCACTTT; CDR3: CASSPLPTGYNSPLHF
J: TRBJ2-5; size: .; D: TRBD1; V: TRBV11-1; DNA: TGTGCCAGCAGCCACGGTCGGGGAGCAGGGGGTGAGACCCAGTACTTC; CDR3: CASSHGRGAGGETQYF
J: TRBJ1-2; size: once; D: .; V: TRBV10-3; DNA: TGTGCCATCAGTGTGGACAGAAACTATGGCTACACCTTC; CDR3: CAISVDRNYGYTF
J: TRBJ2-5; size: .; D: TRBD1; V: TRBV5-8; DNA: TGTGCCAGCAGCACGGGACAGACAGCCCAAGAGACCCAGTACTTC; CDR3: CASSTGQTAQETQYF
J: TRBJ1-5; size: .; D: .; V: TRBV4-1; DNA: TGCGCCAGCAGCTCCCAGGGGAATCAGCCCCAGCATTTT; CDR3: CASSSQGNQPQHF
J: TRBJ1-4; size: .; D: TRBD1; V: TRBV5-6; DNA: TGTGCCAGCAGCATCTTCCCGGGACAGGAGAGTGAAAAACTGTTTTTT; CDR3: CASSIFPGQESEKLFF
J: TRBJ1-1; size: .; D: .; V: TRBV3-1/TRBV3-2; DNA: TGTGCCAGCAGCCAATTAGACAGATCGAACACTGAAGCTTTCTTT; CDR3: CASSQLDRSNTEAFF
J: TRBJ2-3; size: .; D: TRBD2; V: TRBV6-2/TRBV6-3; DNA: TGTGCCAGCAGTTACTCGACTAGCGGGGGCCTTAGCACAGATACGCAGTATTTT; CDR3: CASSYSTSGGLSTDTQYF
J: TRBJ2-2; size: .; D: TRBD1; V: TRBV7-3; DNA: TGTGCCAGCAGCCCCTCAGGGGGCGCGGTCGGGGAGCTGTTTTTT; CDR3: CASSPSGGAVGELFF
J: TRBJ1-1; size: .; D: TRBD1; V: TRBV7-9; DNA: TGTGCCAGCAGCCCGACAGGGCCCACTGAAGCTTTCTTT; CDR3: CASSPTGPTEAFF
J: TRBJ2-7; size: .; D: .; V: TRBV18; DNA: TGTGCCAGCTCACCGCAGGGGACGTCCTACGAGCAGTACTTC; CDR3: CASSPQGTSYEQYF
J: TRBJ1-2; size: .; D: .; V: TRBV27; DNA: TGTGCCAGCAGTTTTTCTCCTAACTATGGCTACACCTTC; CDR3: CASSFSPNYGYTF
J: TRBJ2-1; size: .; D: .; V: TRBV7-2; DNA: TGTGCCAGCAGCTTAGGCGCCATTGAGCAGTTCTTC; CDR3: CASSLGAIEQFF
J: TRBJ1-2; size: .; D: .; V: TRBV28; DNA: TGTGCCAGCATCGAAGGAACGGGGGGCTACACCTTC; CDR3: CASIEGTGGYTF
J: TRBJ2-2; size: once; D: .; V: TRBV6-4; DNA: TGTGCCAGCAGTAGTCTAGCGAACACCGGGGAGCTGTTTTTT; CDR3: CASSSLANTGELFF
J: TRBJ1-5; size: .; D: TRBD1; V: TRBV6-5; DNA: TGTGCCAGCGAGGGCGGAGTGACAGGGTTTCAGCCCCAGCATTTT; CDR3: CASEGGVTGFQPQHF
J: TRBJ2-3; size: .; D: TRBD2; V: TRBV5-4; DNA: TGTGCCAGCAGCTTGGGTGTCGGGACTAGCGGGGGCCCACAAAATACGCAGTATTTT; CDR3: CASSLGVGTSGGPQNTQYF
J: TRBJ2-3; size: .; D: .; V: TRBV5-4; DNA: TGTGCCAGCAGCTTTCGGGGGGCGCAAGATACGCAGTATTTT; CDR3: CASSFRGAQDTQYF
J: TRBJ1-1; size: .; D: .; V: TRBV7-8; DNA: TGTGCCAGCAGCTTAAGTCCGAGGCCGAACACTGAAGCTTTCTTT; CDR3: CASSLSPRPNTEAFF
J: TRBJ2-3; size: .; D: TRBD2; V: TRBV5-4; DNA: TGTGCCAGCAGCTTTAACCCTAGCGGGGGGAGCACAGATACGCAGTATTTT; CDR3: CASSFNPSGGSTDTQYF
J: TRBJ1-5; size: .; D: .; V: TRBV28; DNA: TGTGCCAGCAGTTTACTGGCAGGCAATAGCAATCAGCCCCAGCATTTT; CDR3: CASSLLAGNSNQPQHF
J: TRBJ1-2; size: .; D: .; V: TRBV7-3; DNA: TGTGCCAGCAGCTCGGGGGTCTTTGGGGGTGGCTACACCTTC; CDR3: CASSSGVFGGGYTF
J: TRBJ1-1; size: .; D: TRBD1; V: TRBV10-1; DNA: TGCGCCAGCAGTGAACCCAACAGGGGCCTTCGGACTGAAGCTTTCTTT; CDR3: CASSEPNRGLRTEAFF
J: TRBJ1-2; size: .; D: .; V: TRBV28; DNA: TGTGCCAGCCGGCGGGAGGCCAGCTACACCTTC; CDR3: CASRREASYTF
J: TRBJ2-5; size: .; D: .; V: TRBV10-3; DNA: TGTGCCACAGTGCCAACAGGGTCCCAAGAGACCCAGTACTTC; CDR3: CATVPTGSQETQYF
J: TRBJ2-7; size: once; D: .; V: TRBV10-3; DNA: TGTGCCATCAGTGGGGGGCAGGGCTCAAACTACGAGCAGTACTTC; CDR3: CAISGGQGSNYEQYF
J: TRBJ1-4; size: .; D: TRBD1; V: TRBV2; DNA: TGTGCCAGCAGGGGACAGCTGACAACTAATGAAAAACTGTTTTTT; CDR3: CASRGQLTTNEKLFF
J: TRBJ2-1; size: once; D: .; V: TRBV29-1; DNA: TGCAGCGTTGCTCCCGGACTAGAGCAGTTCTTC; CDR3: CSVAPGLEQFF
J: TRBJ1-2; size: .; D: TRBD1; V: TRBV5-4; DNA: TGTGCCAGTACGGACAGGGACTATGGCTACACCTTC; CDR3: CASTDRDYGYTF
J: TRBJ2-1; size: .; D: .; V: TRBV10-2; DNA: TGCGCCAGCAGTGTCGGGCGGGCGATATATGAGCAGTTCTTC; CDR3: CASSVGRAIYEQFF
J: TRBJ2-2; size: few; D: .; V: TRBV13; DNA: TGTGCGTCCGGCGGGGGCCCCGGGGAGCTGTTTTTT; CDR3: CASGGGPGELFF
J: TRBJ1-2; size: .; D: .; V: TRBV3-1/TRBV3-2; DNA: TGTGCCAGCAGCCAAGAGGCAGGGGTCTATGGCTACACCTTC; CDR3: CASSQEAGVYGYTF
J: TRBJ1-3; size: .; D: .; V: TRBV18; DNA: TGTGCCAGCTCGCCCCGACAGGTCGACTCTGGAAACACCATATATTTT; CDR3: CASSPRQVDSGNTIYF
J: TRBJ1-4; size: .; D: TRBD1; V: TRBV3-1/TRBV3-2; DNA: TGTGCCAGCAGCGATATACAGGGGGCAGTGGCTAATGAAAAACTGTTTTTT; CDR3: CASSDIQGAVANEKLFF
J: TRBJ1-1; size: .; D: TRBD1; V: TRBV14; DNA: TGTGCCAGCAGCCAAGATTGGACAGGGAGGACTGAAGCTTTCTTT; CDR3: CASSQDWTGRTEAFF
J: TRBJ2-7; size: once; D: .; V: TRBV19; DNA: TGTGCCAGTAGTATAGATTCGTACAACGAGCAGTACTTC; CDR3: CASSIDSYNEQYF
J: TRBJ1-5; size: .; D: .; V: TRBV21-1; DNA: TGTGCCAGCAGCAACCGGGACAGGGGTCGCCAGCCCCAGCATTTT; CDR3: CASSNRDRGRQPQHF
J: TRBJ2-1; size: .; D: TRBD2; V: TRBV5-1; DNA: TGCGCCAGCAGCTTATGGGCCGGGGGGAGGGACAATGAGCAGTTCTTC; CDR3: CASSLWAGGRDNEQFF
J: TRBJ1-6; size: .; D: TRBD1; V: TRBV2; DNA: TGTGCCAGCAGGAGACAGGGGGCAGTCGTAGATTCACCCCTCCACTTT; CDR3: CASRRQGAVVDSPLHF
J: TRBJ1-4; size: .; D: .; V: TRBV2; DNA: TGTGCCAGCAGGGTGGGTCCCGGGGTTGAAAAACTGTTTTTT; CDR3: CASRVGPGVEKLFF
J: TRBJ1-2; size: once; D: .; V: TRBV11-2; DNA: TGTGCCAGCAGCTCCTCCCAGACTTATGGCTACACCTTC; CDR3: CASSSSQTYGYTF
J: TRBJ2-3; size: .; D: .; V: TRBV5-6; DNA: TGTGCCAGCAGCCGCAGACTCAGAAGCACAGATACGCAGTATTTT; CDR3: CASSRRLRSTDTQYF
J: TRBJ1-4; size: .; D: TRBD1; V: TRBV18; DNA: TGTGCCAGCTCACCGGAGGGACAGGGGGCGAGGGAAAAACTGTTTTTT; CDR3: CASSPEGQGAREKLFF
J: TRBJ1-2; size: many; D: TRBD1; V: TRBV7-9; DNA: TGTGCCAGCAGCTCGGACAGGGTTGGCTACACCTTC; CDR3: CASSSDRVGYTF
J: TRBJ2-1; size: .; D: TRBD1; V: TRBV19; DNA: TGTGCCAGTAGTGGGACAGATTACAATGAGCAGTTCTTC; CDR3: CASSGTDYNEQFF
J: TRBJ2-2; size: few; D: .; V: TRBV25-1; DNA: TGTGCCAGCAGCCGTGATCGGTCAGGGGCCAGGGAGCTGTTTTTT; CDR3: CASSRDRSGARELFF
J: TRBJ1-2; size: .; D: TRBD1; V: TRBV7-9; DNA: TGTGCCAGCAGCTTACTGGGACAGGGCCACCTCTATGGCTACACCTTC; CDR3: CASSLLGQGHLYGYTF
J: TRBJ1-2; size: .; D: .; V: TRBV7-9; DNA: TGTGCCAGCAGCTCCGACACTAACTATGGCTACACCTTC; CDR3: CASSSDTNYGYTF
J: TRBJ2-1; size: .; D: TRBD1; V: TRBV3-1/TRBV3-2; DNA: TGTGCCAGCAACCCCGGGACAGGGGCCTACAATGAGCAGTTCTTC; CDR3: CASNPGTGAYNEQFF